Listed below are T cell receptor beta chains from one sample, sequenced in a study of CXCR3-negative and CXCR3-positive naive CD8 T cells. After re-calling the 5' RACE reads, TCRdb lists one entry per CDR3 protein, DNA absent. Its clone listing holds fewer than 90,000 distinct CDR3 sequences. Sequencing input: naive CXCR3- CD8+ T cells from blood. These receptors all come from a human donor in good health. Some clones in this sample may be carry-over from other donors' samples. Each CDR3 is given with its conserved first and last residue.

j_gene	v_gene	CDR3aa
TRBJ2-3	TRBV5-6	CASSLVQGTDTQYF
TRBJ2-2	TRBV4-3	CASSQELPGATGELFF
TRBJ2-1	TRBV29-1	CSVAGTVLDNEQFF
TRBJ2-2	TRBV15	CATSRSLWGVGELFF
TRBJ2-3	TRBV7-9	CASSLSGSSTDTQYF
TRBJ2-5	TRBV25-1	CASSEAVQETQYF
TRBJ2-1	TRBV5-1	CASSPVETSGDEQFF
TRBJ2-2	TRBV30	CAWDLNTGELFF
TRBJ1-5	TRBV28	CASSLPANQPQHF
TRBJ2-2	TRBV20-1	CSASLYNRGLTGELFF
TRBJ1-5	TRBV7-6	CASSLAAGGVLPVNQPQHF
TRBJ2-7	TRBV15	CATSRISGGFSYEQYF
TRBJ2-7	TRBV6-6	CASSYEGLVWEQYF